This entry lists 3 T cell receptor beta chains sequenced from one sample in a study of cytotoxic CD8 clonotypes in ibrutinib-treated CLL. Some clones are missing from TCRdb's copy, which holds only in-frame ones; the method was immunoSEQ multiplex PCR. Seen here are some 200,000 clones, about three quarters observed once, and the top ten hold 5.5% to 7%. Sequencing was performed on PBMCs, taken after 12 months of ibrutinib treatment. The receptors were gathered from a human donor with chronic lymphocytic leukemia.

The CDR3 spells CASSGGLADYNEQFF. CDR3 nucleotide sequence: TGTGCCAGCAGCGGGGGACTAGCGGATTACAATGAGCAGTTCTTC. This chain joins TRBV9 and TRBJ2-1; 11 bases are shared with TRBD2. Germline V gene lookup returns CDR1 SGDLS and CDR2 YYNGEE. This CDR3 spans 15 amino acids. J gave up 4 bases and V 3 bases, and 3 bases lay outside the gene matches. The entire variable domain, with the rest obtained from reference TRBV9 and TRBJ2-1, is as follows: DSGVTQTPKHLITATGQRVTLRCSPRSGDLSVYWYQQSLDQGLQFLIQYYNGEERAKGNILERFSAQQFPDLHSELNLSSLELGDSALYFCASSGGLADYNEQFFGPGTRLTVL.

The chain is built from TRBV2 and TRBJ2-7; 14 bases are shared with TRBD2. CDR1 is SNHLY, CDR2 FYNNEI, per germline. The CDR3 is made up of 13 amino acids. J was trimmed by 12 bases and V by 5 bases; bases with no gene match: 6. CDR3 loop: CASSPRTSGGLYF. The CDR3 bases are TGTGCCAGCAGTCCAAGGACTAGCGGGGGGTTGTACTTC.

The chain couples TRBV29-1 to TRBJ1-2; 8 positions agree with TRBD1. With V trimmed by 5 bases and J by 0 bases, 11 bases remained unmatched. This CDR3 region has 16 residues. The germline V gene has CDR1 SQVTM and CDR2 ANQGSEA. The CDR3 DNA reads as TGCAGCGTTTTATCGGACAGGGAACGGACTAACTATGGCTACACCTTC. This sequence encodes CSVLSDRERTNYGYTF. Full variable domain (missing parts from reference TRBV29-1 and TRBJ1-2): SAVISQKPSRDICQRGTSLTIQCQVDSQVTMMFWYRQQPGQSLTLIATANQGSEATYESGFVIDKFPISRPNLTFSTLTVSNMSPEDSSIYLCSVLSDRERTNYGYTFGSGTRLTVV.